Below, one T cell receptor (beta chain) is given with its context. Its antigen is still unknown. Replicate PCRs run on sorted subsets employed approximately 0.2 ug DNA, approximately 30,000 T cell genomes. The data were produced by immunoSEQ multiplex PCR, yet TCRdb's version contains in-frame clones alone and is incomplete. The sample has 1,100,000 or so clones; 75% to 80% are singletons. Germline CDR1 and CDR2: MDHEN and SYDVKM. Germline trimming cut 7 bases from V and 5 bases from J; bases unmatched to any gene: 10. The CDR3 spans 14 residues. The record originates from a study of shared clonotypes between healthy human individuals. The study, taken as a whole, reports: All-four-donor shared clonotypes had higher generation probabilities than non-shared clonotypes did. Around 5.4% of naive CD4 clonotypes were common to a handful of donors.

Each of the donors was a healthy adult who was HIV-negative and had not had a recent acute infection or vaccination. The receptor was derived from a man aged 18 to 35 in good health. Some clones in this sample may be carry-over from other donors' samples. Sequenced sample: memory CD4+ T cells from PBMCs. Sample subset: CD45RA-negative fraction. The V and J genes are TRBV28 and TRBJ1-1, with 7 bases lining up with TRBD1. The CDR3 DNA is TGTGCCAGCACCATGAACAGGGGAGGGACTGAAGCTTTCTTT. Translation gives CASTMNRGGTEAFF.